This T cell receptor beta chain was captured by sequencing in a study of blood T cell repertoires in COVID-19. Study details: T cells, B-cell-depleted T cells, or PBMCs provided the cDNA or gDNA that served as material.

This clone was seen only a few times. This same CDR3 is encoded by further DNA sequences in the sample. The trim removed 5 bases at V and 2 bases at J, leaving 6 bases unmatched. The germline V gene encodes CDR1 MNHEY and CDR2 SMNVEV (reference sequence). The CDR3 spans 16 residues. Authors' data handling: Scientists estimated how many nucleated cells there were by amplifying reference gene primers. Clones were sequenced by immunoSEQ multiplex PCR, and TCRdb holds only the in-frame ones, with some missing. The DNA was the basis for D and trimming; V, J and clone size are from that table. Here the sample spans around 220,000 clones, less than 90% being singletons.

What was sequenced was peripheral blood. The chain uses TRBV27 and TRBJ2-3, with 11 bases matching TRBD2. The sequence derives from a man in his forties with active or convalescent COVID-19. This CDR3 is CASSPGTSGDTDTQYF. The DNA of the CDR3 is TGTGCCAGCAGTCCCGGGACTAGCGGAGACACAGATACGCAGTATTTT.